The source of this TCR beta chain is a study of cytomegalovirus exposure and HLA in healthy donors. Germline assignment: CDR1 MGHRA and CDR2 YSYEKL. J was trimmed by 4 bases and V by 1 base; bases with no gene match: 3. This CDR3 is 15 amino acids long. Using immunoSEQ multiplex PCR, the repertoire was profiled, and TCRdb retains in-frame clones only, with some absent. In the table there are roughly 200,000 clones, about 81% of which are singletons. The gene calls are TRBV4-1 and TRBJ1-2, with 10 bases identical to TRBD1. Sequencing used PBMCs. This clonotype was sampled from a woman under 40 in good health and CMV-seronegative. CDR3 in amino acids: CASSQVGTGVYGYTF. CDR3 coding DNA: TGCGCCAGCAGCCAAGTAGGGACAGGGGTCTATGGCTACACCTTC.